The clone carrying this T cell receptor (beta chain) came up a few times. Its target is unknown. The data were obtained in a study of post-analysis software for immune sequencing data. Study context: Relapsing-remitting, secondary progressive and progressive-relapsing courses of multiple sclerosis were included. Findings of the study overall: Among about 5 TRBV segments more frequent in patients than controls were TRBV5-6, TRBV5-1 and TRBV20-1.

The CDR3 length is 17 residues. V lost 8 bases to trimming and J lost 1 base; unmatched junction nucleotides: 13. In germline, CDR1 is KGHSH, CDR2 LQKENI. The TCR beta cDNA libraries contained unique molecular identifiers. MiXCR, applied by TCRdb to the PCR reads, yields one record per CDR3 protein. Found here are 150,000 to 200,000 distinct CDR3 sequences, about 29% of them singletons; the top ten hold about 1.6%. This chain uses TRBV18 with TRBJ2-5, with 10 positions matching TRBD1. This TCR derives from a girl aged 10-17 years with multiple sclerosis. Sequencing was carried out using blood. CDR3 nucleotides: TGTGCCAGCACACGGGGACAGGGGATATTGGGCCAAGAGACCCAGTACTTC. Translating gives CASTRGQGILGQETQYF. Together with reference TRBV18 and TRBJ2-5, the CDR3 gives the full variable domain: NAGVMQNPRHLVRRRGQEARLRCSPMKGHSHVYWYRQLPEEGLKFMVYLQKENIIDESGMPKERFSAEFPKEGPSILRIQQVVRGDSAAYFCASTRGQGILGQETQYFGPGTRLLVL.